These 4 T cell receptor beta chains share one sample of origin, sequenced in a study of T-cell reconstitution after alpha-beta-depleted transplantation in children. Unique molecular identifiers tagged the TCRbeta library. MiXCR, run by TCRdb on the PCR reads, gives a single entry per CDR3 protein. The sample records about 500,000 distinct CDR3 sequences, roughly 10% being singletons. The source was PBMCs, mostly from graft donor cells, collected 180 days after TCRalphabeta/CD19-depleted stem cell transplant. Every receptor here comes from a female patient between 2 and 15 years old who had a stem cell transplant for aplastic anemia, so the T cells may come from the graft donor.

This clonotype was seen more than once but under ten times. The rearrangement joins TRBV20-1 to TRBJ1-3; D possibly corresponds to TRBD1 (5 bases). The CDR3 totals 15 residues. Germline V gives CDR1 DFQATT, CDR2 SNEGSKA (reference sequence). V shed 6 bases and J shed 6 bases, with 21 bases lying between them. The CDR3 reads CSADTGTLLENTIYF. DNA of the CDR3: TGCAGTGCGGATACCGGGACCCTCCTGGAAAACACCATATATTTT.

The rearrangement joins TRBV29-1 to TRBJ1-2; 9 bases line up with TRBD1. Germline assignment: CDR1 SQVTM and CDR2 ANQGSEA. V lost 6 bases to trimming and J lost 8 bases; unmatched junction nucleotides: 13. The CDR3 covers 14 residues. CDR3 DNA: TGCAGCGTGGCCTCCGGGACAGGGCCGCAAGGCTACACCTTC. It is translated as CSVASGTGPQGYTF.

The chain is built from TRBV12-3 or TRBV12-4 and TRBJ2-3; D ambiguous. CDR3 length: 14 amino acids. Trimming shortened V by 8 bases and J by 4 bases, and 16 bases separated the two germline ends. The CDR3 DNA reads as TGTGCCAGCGGCTGGATGACGTGGGCAGATACGCAGTATTTT. Translating it yields CASGWMTWADTQYF.

This chain uses TRBV4-3 with TRBJ1-1, with D possibly TRBD1 on 5 matching bases. V was shortened by 0 bases and J by 5 bases, with 7 bases between the two germline ends. CDR3 length equals 13 residues. Looked up from germline, CDR1 is LGHNA and CDR2 is YSLEER. The CDR3 DNA reads TGCGCCAGCAGCCAAGAGCCAGGGACTGAAGCTTTCTTT. Translated, it gives CASSQEPGTEAFF.